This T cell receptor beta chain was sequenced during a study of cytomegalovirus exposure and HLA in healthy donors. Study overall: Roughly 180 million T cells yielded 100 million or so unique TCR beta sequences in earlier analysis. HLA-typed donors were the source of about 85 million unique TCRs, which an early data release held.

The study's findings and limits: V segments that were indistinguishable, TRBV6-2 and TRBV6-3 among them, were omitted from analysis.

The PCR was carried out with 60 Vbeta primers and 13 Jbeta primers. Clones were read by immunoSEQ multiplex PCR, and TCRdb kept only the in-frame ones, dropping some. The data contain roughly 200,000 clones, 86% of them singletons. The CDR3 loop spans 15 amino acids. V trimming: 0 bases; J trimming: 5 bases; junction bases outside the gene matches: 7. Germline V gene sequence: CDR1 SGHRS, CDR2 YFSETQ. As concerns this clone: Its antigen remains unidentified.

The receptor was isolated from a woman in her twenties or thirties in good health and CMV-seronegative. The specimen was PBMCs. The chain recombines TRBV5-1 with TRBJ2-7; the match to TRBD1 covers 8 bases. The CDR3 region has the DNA TGCGCCAGCAGCTTGGGAAGGACAGGGACGCACGAGCAGTACTTC. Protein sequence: CASSLGRTGTHEQYF.